This TCR beta chain appears in the sequencing data of a study of cytomegalovirus exposure and HLA in healthy donors. Broader study findings: Some TCR beta chains (more than 150 of them) were listed as cytomegalovirus-associated.

The CDR3 loop spans 14 amino acids. Germline V CDR1 and CDR2: LNHDA, SQIVND (reference sequence). With 60 Vbeta and 13 Jbeta primers, the PCR was carried out. Profiling relied on immunoSEQ multiplex PCR, and the TCRdb table lists in-frame clones only, not all of them. The repertoire holds 45,000 to 60,000 clones, around three quarters seen once, with 5.5% to 7% in the top ten. On this clone itself: Its target is unknown. At one boundary the junction diverges from the germline segment, which might be a read error.

The receptor was isolated from a man under 40 in good health and CMV-seronegative. The genes are TRBV19 and TRBJ1-5; D ambiguous. Source material: PBMCs. The CDR3 nucleotides are TGTGCCAGTAGTATACTCTCGAGAGACGGCCCTAGTGATTTT. Its translation is CASSILSRDGPSDF.